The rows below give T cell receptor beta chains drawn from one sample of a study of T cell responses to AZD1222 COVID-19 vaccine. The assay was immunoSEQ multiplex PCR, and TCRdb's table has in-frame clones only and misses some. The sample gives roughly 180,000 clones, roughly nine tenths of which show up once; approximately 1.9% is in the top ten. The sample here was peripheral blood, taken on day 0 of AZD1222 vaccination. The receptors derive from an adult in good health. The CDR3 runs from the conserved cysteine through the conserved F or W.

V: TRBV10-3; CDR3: CAISESRGLGYTF
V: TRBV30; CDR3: CAWGQGGLNGELFF
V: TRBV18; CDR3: CASSPRKGGGIYTEAFF
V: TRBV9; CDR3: CASSPSHRGNSPLHF
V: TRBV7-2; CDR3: CASSLLAGAQADTQYF
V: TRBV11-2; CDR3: CASSLWDDPNTGELFF
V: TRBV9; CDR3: CASSKTNTEAFF
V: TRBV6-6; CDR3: CASIETGETQYF
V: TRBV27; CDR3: CASSSGTGSNQPQHF
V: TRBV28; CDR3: CASSLISRLGQPQHF
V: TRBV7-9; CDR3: CASSLASRPISTDTQYF
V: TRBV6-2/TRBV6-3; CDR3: CASSQGQVLLHF
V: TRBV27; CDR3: CASSHRLAGGLETQYF
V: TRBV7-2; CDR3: CASSPEPGLAGGRQYF
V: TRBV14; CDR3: CASSLRDRRENTEAFF
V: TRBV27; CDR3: CASRVGQGWTEAFF
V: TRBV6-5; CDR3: CASRGTGETQYF
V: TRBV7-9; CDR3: CASSLVSHYGYTF
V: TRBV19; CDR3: CASSPTHDASGANVLTF
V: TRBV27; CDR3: CASSLYGLAGEVFF
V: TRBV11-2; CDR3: CASSSLAGVLEQFF
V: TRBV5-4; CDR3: CASSSPGTAQETQYF
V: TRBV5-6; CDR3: CASSLVGEQYF
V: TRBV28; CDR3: CASTTSGWGSTDTQYF